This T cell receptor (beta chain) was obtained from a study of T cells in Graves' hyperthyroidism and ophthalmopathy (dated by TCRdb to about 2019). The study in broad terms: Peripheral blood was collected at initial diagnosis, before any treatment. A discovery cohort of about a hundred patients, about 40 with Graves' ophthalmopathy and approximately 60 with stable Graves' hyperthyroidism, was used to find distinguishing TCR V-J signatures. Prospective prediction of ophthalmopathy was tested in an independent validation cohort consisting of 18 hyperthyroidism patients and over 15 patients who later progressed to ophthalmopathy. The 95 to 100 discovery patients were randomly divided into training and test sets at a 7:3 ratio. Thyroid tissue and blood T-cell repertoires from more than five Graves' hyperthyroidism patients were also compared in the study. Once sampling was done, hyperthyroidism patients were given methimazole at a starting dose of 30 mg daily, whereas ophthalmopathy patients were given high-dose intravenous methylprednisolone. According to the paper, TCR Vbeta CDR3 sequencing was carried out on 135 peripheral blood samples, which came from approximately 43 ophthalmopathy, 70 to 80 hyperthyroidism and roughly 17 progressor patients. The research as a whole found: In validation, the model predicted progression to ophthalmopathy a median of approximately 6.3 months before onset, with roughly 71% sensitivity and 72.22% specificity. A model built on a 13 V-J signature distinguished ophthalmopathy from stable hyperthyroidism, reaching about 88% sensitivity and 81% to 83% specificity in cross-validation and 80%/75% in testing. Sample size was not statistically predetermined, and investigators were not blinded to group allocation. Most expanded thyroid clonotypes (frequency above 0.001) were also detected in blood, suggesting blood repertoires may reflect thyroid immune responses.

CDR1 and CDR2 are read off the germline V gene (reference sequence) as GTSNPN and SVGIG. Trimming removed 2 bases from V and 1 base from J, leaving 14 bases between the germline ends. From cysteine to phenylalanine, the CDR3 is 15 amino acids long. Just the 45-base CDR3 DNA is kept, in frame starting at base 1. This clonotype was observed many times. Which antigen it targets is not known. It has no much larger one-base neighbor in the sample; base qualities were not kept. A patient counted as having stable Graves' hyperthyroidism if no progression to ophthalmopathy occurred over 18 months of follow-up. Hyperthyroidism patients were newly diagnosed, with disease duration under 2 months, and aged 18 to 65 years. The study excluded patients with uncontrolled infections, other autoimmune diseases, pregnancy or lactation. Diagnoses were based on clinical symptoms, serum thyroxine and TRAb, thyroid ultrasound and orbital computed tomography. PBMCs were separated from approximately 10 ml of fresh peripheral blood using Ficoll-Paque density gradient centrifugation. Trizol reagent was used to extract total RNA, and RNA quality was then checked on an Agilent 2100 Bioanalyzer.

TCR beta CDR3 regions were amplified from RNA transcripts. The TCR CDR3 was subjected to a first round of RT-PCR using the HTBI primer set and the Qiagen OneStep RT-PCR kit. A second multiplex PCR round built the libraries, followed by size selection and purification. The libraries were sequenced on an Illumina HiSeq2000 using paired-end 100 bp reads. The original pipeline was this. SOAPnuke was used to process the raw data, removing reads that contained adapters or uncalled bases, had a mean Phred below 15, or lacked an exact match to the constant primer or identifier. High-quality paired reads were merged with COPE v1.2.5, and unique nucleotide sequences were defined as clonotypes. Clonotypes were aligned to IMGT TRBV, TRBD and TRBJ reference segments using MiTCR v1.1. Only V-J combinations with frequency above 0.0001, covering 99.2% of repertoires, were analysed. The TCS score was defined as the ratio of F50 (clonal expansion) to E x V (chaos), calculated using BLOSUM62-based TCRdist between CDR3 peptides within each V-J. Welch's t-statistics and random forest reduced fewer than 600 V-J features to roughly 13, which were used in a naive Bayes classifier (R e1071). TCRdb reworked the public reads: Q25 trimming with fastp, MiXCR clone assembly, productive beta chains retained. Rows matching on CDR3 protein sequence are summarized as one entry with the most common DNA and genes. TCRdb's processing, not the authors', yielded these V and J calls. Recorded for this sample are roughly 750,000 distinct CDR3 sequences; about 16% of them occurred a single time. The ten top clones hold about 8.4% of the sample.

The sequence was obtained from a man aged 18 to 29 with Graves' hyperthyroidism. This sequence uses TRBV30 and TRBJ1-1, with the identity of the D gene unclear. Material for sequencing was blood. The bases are TGTGCCTGGAGTCGACCCCGAGTTGGGAACACTGAAGCTTTCTTT. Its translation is CAWSRPRVGNTEAFF.